The 16 T cell receptor beta chains listed next were all sequenced from one sample in a study of T-cell memory formation after mild COVID-19. TCRdb recomputed calls from the 5' RACE reads with MiXCR, one row per CDR3 protein. This sample has roughly 200,000 distinct CDR3 sequences, with about a fifth found just once. The sample comprised PBMCs or a T cell subset sorted from them (not recorded which). Source of these receptors: an adult woman who had mild COVID-19 (a few samples of this study predate the infection). Cell type and time point are not known.

The chain uses TRBV4-1 and TRBJ2-7, with D perhaps TRBD2 (5 bases). Germline CDR1 and CDR2: MGHRA and YSYEKL. The CDR3 is 16 amino acids. The V end was cut by 0 bases, the J end by 2 bases, with 14 bases between. The CDR3 nucleotides read TGCGCCAGCAGCCAAGAAACCGGGAACCCTGCCTACGAGCAGTACTTC. Translating gives CASSQETGNPAYEQYF.

This clonotype came up a few times. CDR3 DNA sequence: TGTGCCAGCAGTCCCGCGGGGACTGACTATGGCTACACCTTC. Translation gives CASSPAGTDYGYTF. The genes are TRBV6-6 and TRBJ1-2, with D perhaps matching TRBD1 (5 bases). CDR1 is MNHNY, CDR2 SVGAGI, per germline (reference sequence). V was pared by 5 bases and J by 3 bases, with 13 bases between. This CDR3 is built from 14 residues.

The chain uses TRBV6-6 and TRBJ1-1; TRBD1 aligns across 7 bases. The V gene end was trimmed by 8 bases and the J gene end by 5 bases; junction bases not matched to a gene: 8. This CDR3 comprises 13 residues. Per the germline V gene, CDR1 is MNHNY and CDR2 is SVGAGI (reference sequence). CDR3 residues: CASATGLRTEAFF. The CDR3 region has the DNA TGTGCCAGCGCGACAGGGTTAAGAACTGAAGCTTTCTTT.

The gene calls are TRBV4-1 and TRBJ1-5; tentative D call: TRBD1 (5 bases). This CDR3 region has 13 residues. CDR1 and CDR2 from the germline V gene are MGHRA and YSYEKL. V was shortened by 0 bases and J by 6 bases, with 6 bases between the two germline ends. CDR3 in DNA: TGCGCCAGCAGCCAAGAGGGGGTTCAGCCCCAGCATTTT. Protein sequence: CASSQEGVQPQHF.

This clonotype was picked up a small number of times. The chain combines TRBV5-1 with TRBJ1-1; 8 positions agree with TRBD1. Germline assignment: CDR1 SGHRS and CDR2 YFSETQ. The CDR3 has 15 residues. The V segment lost 6 bases and the J segment 0 bases; nucleotides outside the gene matches: 7. CDR3 DNA sequence: TGCGCCAGCAACCGAGGGACAGGAATGAACACTGAAGCTTTCTTT. Translation: CASNRGTGMNTEAFF.

The rearrangement uses TRBV29-1 and TRBJ1-1, with 8 positions matching TRBD1. The CDR3 covers 13 residues. V was clipped by 6 bases and J by 1 base; unmatched bases: 4. Germline V lookup: CDR1 SQVTM, CDR2 ANQGSEA. The CDR3 region is CSVLGQANTEAFF. The CDR3 region has the DNA TGCAGCGTCTTGGGACAGGCGAACACTGAAGCTTTCTTT.

The chain is built from TRBV2 and TRBJ2-7; D is perhaps TRBD2 (6 bases). The V gene lost 4 bases and the J gene lost 2 bases, with 9 bases spanning the gap. Germline CDR1 reads SNHLY; CDR2 reads FYNNEI. The CDR3 extends over 13 amino acids. CDR3: CASSGREAYEQYF. The CDR3 DNA is TGTGCCAGCAGTGGAAGGGAGGCCTACGAGCAGTACTTC.

The V call is TRBV5-1, the J call TRBJ2-7, with 10 bases aligning to TRBD2. Germline CDR1 reads SGHRS; CDR2 reads YFSETQ. V dropped 7 bases and J dropped 3; count of bases not matched to a gene: 13. The CDR3 has 16 amino acids. CDR3 loop: CASGQGGLAEFYEQYF. CDR3 bases: TGCGCCAGCGGTCAGGGTGGACTAGCGGAGTTCTACGAGCAGTACTTC.

The chain recombines TRBV27 with TRBJ2-7; TRBD1 matches at 8 bases. The CDR3 consists of 16 residues. V lost 4 bases and J lost 3; bases outside the gene matches: 11. Per the germline V gene, CDR1 is MNHEY and CDR2 is SMNVEV (reference sequence). CDR3 sequence reads: CASSSLTGGDLYEQYF. CDR3 nucleotide sequence: TGTGCCAGCAGTTCCCTTACAGGGGGAGACCTCTACGAGCAGTACTTC.

This clonotype was picked up a small number of times. The chain is built from TRBV5-5 and TRBJ2-2, with 8 bases matching TRBD2. After removal of 0 bases from V and 6 bases from J, the junction contained 10 bases not matched to a gene. The CDR3 extends over 17 amino acids. The V gene's germline CDR1 is SGHKS and CDR2 YYEKEE (reference sequence). CDR3 sequence reads: CASSLAAAGGLAGELFF. The DNA of the CDR3 is TGTGCCAGCAGCTTGGCCGCGGCGGGAGGATTGGCCGGGGAGCTGTTTTTT.

The V call is TRBV27, the J call TRBJ1-5; D ambiguous. CDR1 is MNHEY and CDR2 is SMNVEV in the germline V gene (reference sequence). With 2 bases removed from V and 4 bases from J, the gap between germline ends came to 9 bases. This CDR3 contains 14 residues. The CDR3 coding sequence is TGTGCCAGCAGTTTAATAGGAACTAATCAGCCCCAGCATTTT. It codes for CASSLIGTNQPQHF.

This chain uses TRBV5-4 with TRBJ1-2, with 9 positions matching TRBD1. Trimming took 4 bases from V and 4 from J; bases not matched to a gene: 8. Germline V lookup: CDR1 SGHNT, CDR2 YYREEE (reference sequence). CDR3 size: 15 residues. The chain's CDR3 is CASSATGTGTYGYTF. The CDR3 DNA follows: TGTGCCAGCAGCGCCACCGGGACAGGGACCTATGGCTACACCTTC.

The rearrangement links TRBV20-1 to TRBJ2-7; TRBD2 agrees at 7 bases. The CDR3 runs to 14 residues. V shed 1 base and J 0 bases; nucleotides not matched to a gene: 3. Germline V gene sequence: CDR1 DFQATT, CDR2 SNEGSKA (reference sequence). CDR3 DNA sequence: TGCAGTGCTAGAGGAGGGAGGGTCTCCTACGAGCAGTACTTC. Its translation: CSARGGRVSYEQYF.

This chain connects TRBV2 to TRBJ2-3, with D possibly TRBD1 on 6 matching bases. V lost 5 bases and J lost 3, with 18 bases in between. This CDR3 region has 16 residues. Germline V gives CDR1 SNHLY, CDR2 FYNNEI. The CDR3 sequence: CASSPGPGHSTDTQYF. The CDR3 DNA sequence: TGTGCCAGCAGTCCCGGCCCGGGACACTCAACAGATACGCAGTATTTT.

The V and J genes are TRBV30 and TRBJ2-1, with 9 bases that match TRBD2. CDR1 is GTSNPN and CDR2 is SVGIG in the germline V gene (reference sequence). After removal of 1 base from V and 8 bases from J, the junction contained 9 bases not matched to a gene. The CDR3 consists of 15 residues. For the CDR3, the DNA is TGTGCCTGGAGTGAAGAAACTAGCGGGTGGGATGAGCAGTTCTTC. Its protein is CAWSEETSGWDEQFF.

The J gene is TRBJ2-3, the V gene TRBV24-1, with D perhaps matching TRBD1 (5 bases). Trimming removed 5 bases at V and 6 bases at J, with 5 bases between. CDR1 and CDR2 from the germline V gene are KGHDR and SFDVKD. The CDR3 runs to 11 residues. The CDR3 sequence: CATSGGDTQYF. The CDR3 coding sequence is TGTGCCACCAGTGGGGGCGATACGCAGTATTTT.